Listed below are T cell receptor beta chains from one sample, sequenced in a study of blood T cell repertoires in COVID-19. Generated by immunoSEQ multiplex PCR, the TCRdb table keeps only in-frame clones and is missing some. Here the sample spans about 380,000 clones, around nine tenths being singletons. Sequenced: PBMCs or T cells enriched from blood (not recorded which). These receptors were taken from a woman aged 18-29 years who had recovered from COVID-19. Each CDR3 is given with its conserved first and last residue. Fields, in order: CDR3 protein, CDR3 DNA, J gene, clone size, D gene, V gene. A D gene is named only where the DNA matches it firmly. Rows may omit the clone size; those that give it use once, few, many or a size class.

CDR3 protein: CASSLVTGVNEKLFF; CDR3 DNA: TGCGCCAGCAGCTTGGTAACAGGGGTAAATGAAAAACTGTTTTTT; J gene: TRBJ1-4; clone size: .; D gene: TRBD1; V gene: TRBV5-1
CDR3 protein: CSVEKPSTEAFF; CDR3 DNA: TGCAGCGTTGAGAAGCCTAGTACTGAAGCTTTCTTT; J gene: TRBJ1-1; clone size: .; D gene: .; V gene: TRBV29-1
CDR3 protein: CASSPDAGQNYGYTF; CDR3 DNA: TGTGCCAGCAGCCCGGACGCGGGGCAAAACTATGGCTACACCTTC; J gene: TRBJ1-2; clone size: .; D gene: .; V gene: TRBV7-3
CDR3 protein: CASSFGQLYGYTF; CDR3 DNA: TGTGCCAGCAGTTTCGGACAGCTATATGGCTACACCTTC; J gene: TRBJ1-2; clone size: once; D gene: .; V gene: TRBV12-3/TRBV12-4
CDR3 protein: CASSEGGNTEAFF; CDR3 DNA: TGTGCCAGCAGTGAGGGGGGTAACACTGAAGCTTTCTTT; J gene: TRBJ1-1; clone size: .; D gene: .; V gene: TRBV2
CDR3 protein: CASSATVGYYGYTF; CDR3 DNA: TGTGCCAGCAGTGCGACAGTGGGGTACTATGGCTACACCTTC; J gene: TRBJ1-2; clone size: .; D gene: .; V gene: TRBV2
CDR3 protein: CASSPPGVAAYEQYF; CDR3 DNA: TGTGCCAGCAGCCCCCCTGGTGTCGCGGCCTACGAGCAGTACTTC; J gene: TRBJ2-7; clone size: .; D gene: .; V gene: TRBV7-2
CDR3 protein: CASSPRGNNEQFF; CDR3 DNA: TGTGCCAGTAGCCCTCGGGGAAACAATGAGCAGTTCTTC; J gene: TRBJ2-1; clone size: .; D gene: .; V gene: TRBV19
CDR3 protein: CASRRGQGNSNTEAFF; CDR3 DNA: TGTGCCAGCAGACGGGGACAGGGGAATTCGAACACTGAAGCTTTCTTT; J gene: TRBJ1-1; clone size: .; D gene: TRBD1; V gene: TRBV3-1/TRBV3-2
CDR3 protein: CASSYVDRPKAEAFF; CDR3 DNA: TGTGCCAGCAGTTACGTGGACAGGCCGAAGGCTGAAGCTTTCTTT; J gene: TRBJ1-1; clone size: .; D gene: TRBD1; V gene: TRBV6-6